One sample yielded the 10 T cell receptor beta chains listed below, sequenced in a study of response to subunit inactivated influenza vaccine. TCRdb reprocessed the RT-PCR reads via MiXCR and lists one record per CDR3 protein. The sample lists about 610,000 distinct CDR3 sequences, 13% to 15% seen once, with approximately 10% in the top ten. Material: PBMCs from blood, obtained roughly 12 days after vaccination. The receptor source for this set is a man aged 45-60 years who received an inactivated influenza vaccine.

The chain is built from TRBV28 and TRBJ1-4; 9 nucleotides align to TRBD1. CDR1 and CDR2 (germline): MDHEN, SYDVKM. The V segment lost 2 bases and the J segment 0 bases; nucleotides outside the gene matches: 7. The CDR3 sequence is 18 residues long. CDR3 amino acids: CASSLPNRGRATNEKLFF. In nucleotides, the CDR3 is TGTGCCAGCAGTTTACCTAACAGGGGGCGGGCAACTAATGAAAAACTGTTTTTT.

This clonotype has only a few counts. The V gene is TRBV7-9, the J gene TRBJ2-1; 7 nucleotides agree with TRBD1. Germline V gene data show CDR1 as SEHNR and CDR2 as FQNEAQ (reference sequence). The CDR3 has 16 amino acids. After removal of 5 bases from V and 0 bases from J, the junction contained 7 bases not matched to a gene. This CDR3 reads CASSHTGTDSYNEQFF. The CDR3 nucleotides read TGTGCCAGCAGCCACACCGGGACAGACTCCTACAATGAGCAGTTCTTC.

This clonotype was observed many times. This CDR3 is CASRPKTGGRDYGYTF. For the CDR3, the DNA is TGTGCCAGCAGACCCAAGACAGGGGGCCGCGACTATGGCTACACCTTC. The genes are TRBV11-2 and TRBJ1-2; 10 bases are a match to TRBD1. The trim removed 6 bases at V and 3 bases at J, leaving 10 bases unmatched. This CDR3 is 16 amino acids long. In germline, CDR1 is SGHAT, CDR2 FQNNGV. Full variable domain (outside the CDR3, taken from reference TRBV11-2 and TRBJ1-2): EAGVAQSPRYKIIEKRQSVAFWCNPISGHATLYWYQQILGQGPKLLIQFQNNGVVDDSQLPKDRFSAERLKGVDSTLKIQPAKLEDSAVYLCASRPKTGGRDYGYTFGSGTRLTVV.

This chain connects TRBV3-1 to TRBJ2-3, with D perhaps TRBD2 (5 bases). This CDR3 is built from 15 residues. Per germline, CDR1 LGHDT and CDR2 YNNKEL (reference sequence). V gave up 1 base and J gave up 7 bases, with 15 bases separating them. The CDR3 bases are TGTGCCAGCAGCCAAGTTACTGGAAGCGGAAATACGCAGTATTTT. This sequence encodes CASSQVTGSGNTQYF.

In this sample, this clonotype turned up a few times. J is TRBJ2-3 and V is TRBV7-2; D might be TRBD1 or TRBD2, each matching 6 bases. The germline CDR1 and CDR2 sequences are SGHTA and FQGNSA. The CDR3 totals 13 residues. V was cut by 5 bases and J by 3 bases, with 9 bases left in between. The CDR3 DNA is TGTGCCAGCAGCGGGGGGCCGACAGATACGCAGTATTTT. It encodes CASSGGPTDTQYF. The whole variable domain, filled in from reference TRBV7-2 and TRBJ2-3, reads GAGVSQSPSNKVTEKGKDVELRCDPISGHTALYWYRQSLGQGLEFLIYFQGNSAPDKSGLPSDRFSAERTGGSVSTLTIQRTQQEDSAVYLCASSGGPTDTQYFGPGTRLTVL.

This clonotype was recorded many times. The rearrangement links TRBV29-1 to TRBJ1-2; D is undetermined. The CDR3 totals 15 residues. Per the germline V gene, CDR1 is SQVTM and CDR2 is ANQGSEA. V was shortened by 4 bases and J by 0 bases, with 15 bases between the two germline ends. CDR3 nucleotide sequence: TGCAGCGTTGTCGGACCCGGGTTCACTAACTATGGCTACACCTTC. It is translated as CSVVGPGFTNYGYTF.

This clonotype was recorded a few times. The chain carries TRBV7-3 and TRBJ2-3; D ambiguous. This CDR3 contains 13 residues. The ends were cut back, 1 base at V and 4 bases at J, with 6 bases in the middle. The V gene's germline CDR1 is SGHTA and CDR2 FQGTGA. CDR3 DNA sequence: TGTGCCAGCAGCTTAATGGAACCAGATACGCAGTATTTT. Encoded protein: CASSLMEPDTQYF.

J is TRBJ2-3 and V is TRBV5-6; no clear D. The length of the CDR3 is 14 residues. Germline CDR1 is SGHDT and CDR2 is YYEEEE. V lost 2 bases and J lost 3, with 10 bases in between. As DNA, the CDR3 is TGTGCCAGCAGCTTTCCGTCCGGAACAGATACGCAGTATTTT. It yields the protein CASSFPSGTDTQYF.

This clonotype appeared a few times. This sequence joins TRBV5-1 and TRBJ2-7, with 8 bases identical to TRBD1. There are 12 residues in the CDR3. Germline V CDR1 and CDR2: SGHRS, YFSETQ. Germline trimming cut 9 bases from V and 5 bases from J; bases unmatched to any gene: 7. The CDR3 sequence: CANPGQGNEQYF. The CDR3 nucleotides read TGCGCCAACCCTGGACAGGGAAACGAGCAGTACTTC. The whole variable domain, filled in from reference TRBV5-1 and TRBJ2-7, reads KAGVTQTPRYLIKTRGQQVTLSCSPISGHRSVSWYQQTPGQGLQFLFEYFSETQRNKGNFPGRFSGRQFSNSRSEMNVSTLELGDSALYLCANPGQGNEQYFGPGTRLTVT.

This clonotype was seen only a few times. This chain uses TRBV28 with TRBJ2-5; D gene unclear. This CDR3 contains 15 residues. Between the trimmed V and J ends, which lost 1 base and 11 bases, there was a span of 20 bases. Per the germline V gene, CDR1 is MDHEN and CDR2 is SYDVKM. CDR3 sequence reads: CASSLSDWQETTQYF. For the CDR3, the DNA is TGTGCCAGCAGTTTATCGGATTGGCAGGAGACGACTCAGTACTTC.